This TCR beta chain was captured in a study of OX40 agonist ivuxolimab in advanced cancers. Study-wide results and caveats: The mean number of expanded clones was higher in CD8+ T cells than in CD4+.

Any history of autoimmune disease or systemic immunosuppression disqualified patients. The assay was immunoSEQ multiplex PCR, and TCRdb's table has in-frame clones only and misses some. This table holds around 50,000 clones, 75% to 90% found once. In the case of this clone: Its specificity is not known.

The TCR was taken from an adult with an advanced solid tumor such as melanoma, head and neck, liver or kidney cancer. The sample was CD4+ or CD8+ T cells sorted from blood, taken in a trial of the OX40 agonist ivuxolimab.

The CDR3 spells CATNFGGDTEAFF. DNA for the CDR3: TGTGCCACCAACTTTGGGGGAGACACTGAAGCTTTCTTT. The gene calls are TRBV15 and TRBJ1-1, with D possibly matching TRBD1 (5 bases). Germline-derived CDR1 and CDR2 are LNHNV and YYDKDF (reference sequence). Deletions cut 7 bases from V and 3 bases from J, with 12 bases between. The CDR3 is made up of 13 amino acids.